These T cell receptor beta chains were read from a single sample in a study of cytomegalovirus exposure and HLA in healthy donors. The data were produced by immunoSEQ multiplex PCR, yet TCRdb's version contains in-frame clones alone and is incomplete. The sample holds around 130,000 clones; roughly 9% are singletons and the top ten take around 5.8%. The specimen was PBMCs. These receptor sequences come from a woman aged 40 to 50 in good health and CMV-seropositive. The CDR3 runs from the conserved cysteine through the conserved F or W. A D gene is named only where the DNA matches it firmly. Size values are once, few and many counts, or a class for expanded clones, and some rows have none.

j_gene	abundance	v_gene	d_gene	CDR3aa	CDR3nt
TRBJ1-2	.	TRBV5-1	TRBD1	CASSPTTGANYGYTF	TGCGCCAGCAGCCCGACGACAGGGGCGAACTATGGCTACACCTTC
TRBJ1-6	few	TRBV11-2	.	CASSLTGSNSPLHF	TGTGCCAGCAGCCTAACAGGGTCCAATTCACCCCTCCACTTT
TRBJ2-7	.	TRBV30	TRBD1	CAWSRTGSSYEQYF	TGTGCCTGGAGTCGGACAGGTAGCTCCTACGAGCAGTACTTC
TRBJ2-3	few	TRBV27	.	CASSLEGPNTDTQYF	TGTGCCAGCAGTTTGGAGGGTCCTAACACAGATACGCAGTATTTT
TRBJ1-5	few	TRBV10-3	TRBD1	CAISTQGDNQPQHF	TGTGCCATCAGTACCCAGGGGGACAATCAGCCCCAGCATTTT
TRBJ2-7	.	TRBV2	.	CASLQGRGTTQYF	TGTGCCTCATTACAGGGACGGGGTACGACGCAGTACTTC
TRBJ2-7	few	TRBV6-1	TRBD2	CASKGLAGVYEQYF	TGTGCCAGCAAGGGACTAGCGGGGGTCTACGAGCAGTACTTC
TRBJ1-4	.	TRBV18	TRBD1	CASWRPGTDNEKLFF	TGTGCCAGCTGGAGACCCGGGACAGATAATGAAAAACTGTTTTTT
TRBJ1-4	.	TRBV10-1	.	CASSSQIATNEKLFF	TGCGCCAGCAGTTCACAAATTGCAACTAATGAAAAACTGTTTTTT
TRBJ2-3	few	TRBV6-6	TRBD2	CASSYTGGLTDTQYF	TGTGCCAGCAGTTACACGGGGGGGCTCACAGATACGCAGTATTTT
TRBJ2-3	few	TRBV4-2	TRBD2	CASSRSGGMDTQYF	TGTGCCAGCAGCCGGAGCGGGGGGATGGATACGCAGTATTTT
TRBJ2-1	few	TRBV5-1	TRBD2	CASSSSRGSGDPNEQFF	TGCGCCAGCAGCTCCTCAAGGGGAAGCGGGGACCCCAATGAGCAGTTCTTC
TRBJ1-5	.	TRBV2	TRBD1	CASSGWTGDSNQPQHF	TGTGCCAGCAGCGGATGGACAGGGGATAGCAATCAGCCCCAGCATTTT
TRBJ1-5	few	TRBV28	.	CASRLGGEVRPQHF	TGTGCCAGCAGGTTGGGGGGGGAAGTGCGGCCCCAGCATTTT
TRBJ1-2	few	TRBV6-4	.	CASRHTTSFPYGYTF	TGTGCCAGCAGGCACACTACCTCTTTCCCCTATGGCTACACCTTC
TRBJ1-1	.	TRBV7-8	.	CASSLDKKNTEAFF	TGTGCCAGCAGCTTAGACAAGAAGAACACTGAAGCTTTCTTT
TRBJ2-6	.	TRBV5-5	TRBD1	CASSRQGAPSGANVLTF	TGTGCCAGCAGCCGACAGGGAGCCCCCTCTGGGGCCAACGTCCTGACTTTC
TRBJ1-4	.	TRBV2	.	CASNEVPGSELFF	TGTGCCAGCAATGAGGTTCCGGGTTCGGAACTGTTTTTT
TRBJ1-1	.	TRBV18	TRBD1	CASSGTGAETEAFF	TGTGCCAGCTCCGGGACAGGGGCGGAAACTGAAGCTTTCTTT
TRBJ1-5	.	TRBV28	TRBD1	CASSWRQGDQPQHF	TGTGCCAGCAGTTGGCGACAGGGGGATCAGCCCCAGCATTTT
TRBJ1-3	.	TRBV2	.	CASSYRAFSGNTIYF	TGTGCCAGCAGTTACAGGGCCTTCTCTGGAAACACCATATATTTT
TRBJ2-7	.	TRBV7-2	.	CASSSVTGIPYEQYF	TGTGCCAGCAGCTCTGTGACAGGAATTCCTTACGAGCAGTACTTC
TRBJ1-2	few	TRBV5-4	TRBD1	CASSLGTGERLTF	TGTGCCAGCAGCTTGGGGACAGGGGAACGTCTCACCTTC
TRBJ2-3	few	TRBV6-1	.	CASRRTDTQYF	TGTGCCAGCAGGAGGACAGATACGCAGTATTTT
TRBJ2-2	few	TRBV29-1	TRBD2	CSVAVPDGGAPGELFF	TGCAGCGTTGCGGTACCTGACGGGGGGGCCCCCGGGGAGCTGTTTTTT
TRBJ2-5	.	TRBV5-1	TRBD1	CASRPRGQGGETQYF	TGCGCCAGCAGGCCCCGGGGACAGGGTGGCGAGACCCAGTACTTC
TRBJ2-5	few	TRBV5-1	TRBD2	CASKLAGEETQYF	TGCGCCAGCAAGCTAGCGGGGGAAGAGACCCAGTACTTC
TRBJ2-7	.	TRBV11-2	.	CASRATTGYEQYF	TGTGCCAGCAGAGCCACGACAGGCTACGAGCAGTACTTC
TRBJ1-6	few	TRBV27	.	CASSLRGDSPLHF	TGTGCCAGCAGTTTACGCGGGGATTCACCCCTCCACTTT
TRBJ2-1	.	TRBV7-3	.	CASSSTGNEQFF	TGTGCCAGCAGCTCGACAGGCAATGAGCAGTTCTTC
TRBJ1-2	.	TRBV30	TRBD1	CAWRARQGARGYTF	TGTGCCTGGAGGGCCAGACAGGGGGCGAGGGGCTACACCTTC